The clone carrying this T cell receptor beta chain is labeled medium-sized. The junction departs from the called germline gene at one end, perhaps through a read error. The length of the CDR3 is 13 residues. CDR1 is SQVTM and CDR2 is ANQGSEA in the germline V gene. TCRdb redid the calling of the 5' RACE reads with MiXCR, one entry per CDR3 protein. The sample shows approximately 5,200 distinct CDR3 sequences, around 3.1% of them seen only once. The source of the sample is a study of spatial heterogeneity in lung cancer. Whole-study context: Sequences of the beta chain were consistently detected in greater numbers than alpha-chain sequences.

Time point defined: sample taken at primary tumor resection. This receptor was identified in a male donor with early-stage non-small cell lung cancer. The chain has TRBV29-1 and TRBJ2-7, with a weak D call TRBD2 (5 bases). The sequenced sample was normal lung tissue next to the tumor, obtained at surgery. CDR3 region: CSVEDGRGYEQYF. CDR3 sequence (DNA): TGCAGCGTAGAAGACGGCCGCGGGTACGAGCAGTACTTC.